The entry that follows covers one T cell receptor beta chain sequence. These data are taken from a study of shared clonotypes between healthy human individuals. As defined, naive CD8 cells were CD45RO-negative and positively selected for CCR7, with terminally differentiated effector memory CD45RA+ cells excluded. This was a deep-level run. Produced via immunoSEQ multiplex PCR; TCRdb's table is partial and in-frame only. Here the sample spans fewer than 1 million clones, approximately 97% being singletons. Material: naive CD8+ T cells sorted from blood. This receptor was taken from a man aged 25 to 40 in good health.

In DNA form, the CDR3 reads TGTGCCTGGAGAGATAGGGCAGTTGAAGCTTTCTTT. Translation gives CAWRDRAVEAFF. V is TRBV30 and J is TRBJ1-1; D remains ambiguous. Germline values: CDR1 GTSNPN, CDR2 SVGIG (reference sequence). The CDR3 extends over 12 amino acids. The germline V and J ends were trimmed by 3 bases and 7 bases, with 12 bases remaining between them.